Included here is one T cell receptor beta chain sequence, with context. Profiled with immunoSEQ multiplex PCR; TCRdb holds only in-frame clones, not every one. The data hold fewer than 500,000 clones, with roughly nine tenths observed a single time. This entry comes from a study of blood T cell repertoires in COVID-19. Across the whole study: Acute-phase and convalescent COVID-19 samples originated in the United States, Italy and Spain.

Two negative PCRs, clearance, or symptom resolution were required of recovered Cohort 3 donors. The sequence derives from a young man who had recovered from COVID-19. What was sequenced was PBMCs or T cells enriched from blood (not recorded which).

CDR3 sequence reads: CASTGRETYEQYF. The DNA of the CDR3 is TGTGCCTCTACAGGGCGGGAGACCTACGAGCAGTACTTC. The chain couples TRBV12-3 or TRBV12-4 to TRBJ2-7; perhaps TRBD2 as D (7 bases). V was pared by 11 bases and J by 2 bases, with 16 bases between. This CDR3 comprises 13 residues.